The 9 T cell receptor beta chains presented below share a single source sample, sequenced in a study of blood T cells in healthy people across ages. Primers used in a second PCR of roughly 6 to 11 cycles were a sample-barcoded 5' primer and a J-beta primer mix. Each CDR3 protein gets one entry after TCRdb re-called the 5' RACE reads with MiXCR. The data show over a million distinct CDR3 sequences, with 35% to 45% seen just once and 4% held by the top ten. The sequencing sample was made of blood. All receptors come from a woman aged 18-29 years in good health.

This clonotype appeared a few times. V gene TRBV24-1 combines with J gene TRBJ2-1; 8 positions agree with TRBD2. The CDR3 is 13 residues long. V dropped 1 base and J dropped 12; count of bases not matched to a gene: 4. Per germline, CDR1 KGHDR and CDR2 SFDVKD. This chain's CDR3 is CATSDLAGAAQFF. CDR3 sequence (DNA): TGTGCCACCAGTGATTTAGCGGGAGCGGCGCAGTTCTTC.

This clonotype was detected ten times or more. The rearrangement links TRBV20-1 to TRBJ1-6, with D possibly TRBD1 on 6 matching bases. Germline lookup yields CDR1 DFQATT and CDR2 SNEGSKA (reference sequence). This CDR3 spans 13 amino acids. Trimming stripped 3 bases from V and 6 bases from J, with 9 bases between. CDR3 protein: CSARTGINSPLHF. Here the CDR3 DNA reads TGCAGTGCTAGGACAGGAATTAATTCACCCCTCCACTTT.

J is TRBJ2-1 and V is TRBV12-3 or TRBV12-4, with a tentative D call TRBD2 (6 bases). The V gene lost 6 bases and the J gene lost 2 bases, with 14 bases spanning the gap. This CDR3 is built from 15 residues. DNA for the CDR3: TGTGCCAGCAGGCAGACTAGATCAACCTACAATGAGCAGTTCTTC. Amino acids: CASRQTRSTYNEQFF.

CDR3 bases: TGTGCCAGCAGGAGGACAGGGGGCTCAGTATTGTCAGATACGCAGTATTTT. Translation gives CASRRTGGSVLSDTQYF. The genes are TRBV3-1 and TRBJ2-3; TRBD1 agrees at 11 bases. Germline V gene lookup returns CDR1 LGHDT and CDR2 YNNKEL (reference sequence). J gave up 4 bases and V 6 bases, and 12 bases lay outside the gene matches. CDR3 length equals 17 residues.

This clonotype was counted once. This chain uses TRBV30 with TRBJ1-2; D gene uncertain. This CDR3 has 13 amino acids. Germline-derived CDR1 and CDR2 are GTSNPN and SVGIG (reference sequence). V was shortened by 2 bases and J by 4 bases, with 11 bases between the two germline ends. The DNA for the CDR3 is TGTGCCTGGAGTTTGGATGCAGCCTATGGCTACACCTTC. Translated: CAWSLDAAYGYTF.

The V call is TRBV2, the J call TRBJ2-7; weak D call: TRBD1 (6 bases). CDR3 length equals 13 residues. Per the germline V gene, CDR1 is SNHLY and CDR2 is FYNNEI. The ends were cut back, 9 bases at V and 5 bases at J, with 17 bases in the middle. For the CDR3, the DNA is TGTGCCAGAAGACAGGTGGGGACCAACGAGCAGTACTTC. Residues: CARRQVGTNEQYF.

The table lists this clonotype with a few counts. The rearrangement links TRBV12-3 or TRBV12-4 to TRBJ1-2; TRBD1 is a possible D gene (5 bases). Trimming stripped 4 bases from V and 2 bases from J, with 14 bases between. CDR3 length equals 15 residues. CDR3 protein: CASSSQGSKNYGYTF. The CDR3 region has the DNA TGTGCCAGCAGTTCGCAGGGATCCAAAAACTATGGCTACACCTTC.

The V call is TRBV20-1, the J call TRBJ2-7; no firm D call. The germline V gene has CDR1 DFQATT and CDR2 SNEGSKA (reference sequence). The CDR3 totals 12 residues. The V and J ends lost 1 base and 4 bases respectively, with 8 bases between them. CDR3 nucleotides: TGCAGTGCTAGAGGCCAGATTTACGAGCAGTACTTC. It encodes CSARGQIYEQYF.

This clonotype occurred once. V and J are TRBV20-1 and TRBJ1-6; D is unresolved. This CDR3 has 13 residues. The V and J ends lost 0 bases and 9 bases respectively, with 9 bases between them. Germline assignment: CDR1 DFQATT and CDR2 SNEGSKA (reference sequence). The CDR3 DNA is TGCAGTGCTAGAGATGAGGAGGGTTCACCCCTCCACTTT. The encoded protein is CSARDEEGSPLHF.